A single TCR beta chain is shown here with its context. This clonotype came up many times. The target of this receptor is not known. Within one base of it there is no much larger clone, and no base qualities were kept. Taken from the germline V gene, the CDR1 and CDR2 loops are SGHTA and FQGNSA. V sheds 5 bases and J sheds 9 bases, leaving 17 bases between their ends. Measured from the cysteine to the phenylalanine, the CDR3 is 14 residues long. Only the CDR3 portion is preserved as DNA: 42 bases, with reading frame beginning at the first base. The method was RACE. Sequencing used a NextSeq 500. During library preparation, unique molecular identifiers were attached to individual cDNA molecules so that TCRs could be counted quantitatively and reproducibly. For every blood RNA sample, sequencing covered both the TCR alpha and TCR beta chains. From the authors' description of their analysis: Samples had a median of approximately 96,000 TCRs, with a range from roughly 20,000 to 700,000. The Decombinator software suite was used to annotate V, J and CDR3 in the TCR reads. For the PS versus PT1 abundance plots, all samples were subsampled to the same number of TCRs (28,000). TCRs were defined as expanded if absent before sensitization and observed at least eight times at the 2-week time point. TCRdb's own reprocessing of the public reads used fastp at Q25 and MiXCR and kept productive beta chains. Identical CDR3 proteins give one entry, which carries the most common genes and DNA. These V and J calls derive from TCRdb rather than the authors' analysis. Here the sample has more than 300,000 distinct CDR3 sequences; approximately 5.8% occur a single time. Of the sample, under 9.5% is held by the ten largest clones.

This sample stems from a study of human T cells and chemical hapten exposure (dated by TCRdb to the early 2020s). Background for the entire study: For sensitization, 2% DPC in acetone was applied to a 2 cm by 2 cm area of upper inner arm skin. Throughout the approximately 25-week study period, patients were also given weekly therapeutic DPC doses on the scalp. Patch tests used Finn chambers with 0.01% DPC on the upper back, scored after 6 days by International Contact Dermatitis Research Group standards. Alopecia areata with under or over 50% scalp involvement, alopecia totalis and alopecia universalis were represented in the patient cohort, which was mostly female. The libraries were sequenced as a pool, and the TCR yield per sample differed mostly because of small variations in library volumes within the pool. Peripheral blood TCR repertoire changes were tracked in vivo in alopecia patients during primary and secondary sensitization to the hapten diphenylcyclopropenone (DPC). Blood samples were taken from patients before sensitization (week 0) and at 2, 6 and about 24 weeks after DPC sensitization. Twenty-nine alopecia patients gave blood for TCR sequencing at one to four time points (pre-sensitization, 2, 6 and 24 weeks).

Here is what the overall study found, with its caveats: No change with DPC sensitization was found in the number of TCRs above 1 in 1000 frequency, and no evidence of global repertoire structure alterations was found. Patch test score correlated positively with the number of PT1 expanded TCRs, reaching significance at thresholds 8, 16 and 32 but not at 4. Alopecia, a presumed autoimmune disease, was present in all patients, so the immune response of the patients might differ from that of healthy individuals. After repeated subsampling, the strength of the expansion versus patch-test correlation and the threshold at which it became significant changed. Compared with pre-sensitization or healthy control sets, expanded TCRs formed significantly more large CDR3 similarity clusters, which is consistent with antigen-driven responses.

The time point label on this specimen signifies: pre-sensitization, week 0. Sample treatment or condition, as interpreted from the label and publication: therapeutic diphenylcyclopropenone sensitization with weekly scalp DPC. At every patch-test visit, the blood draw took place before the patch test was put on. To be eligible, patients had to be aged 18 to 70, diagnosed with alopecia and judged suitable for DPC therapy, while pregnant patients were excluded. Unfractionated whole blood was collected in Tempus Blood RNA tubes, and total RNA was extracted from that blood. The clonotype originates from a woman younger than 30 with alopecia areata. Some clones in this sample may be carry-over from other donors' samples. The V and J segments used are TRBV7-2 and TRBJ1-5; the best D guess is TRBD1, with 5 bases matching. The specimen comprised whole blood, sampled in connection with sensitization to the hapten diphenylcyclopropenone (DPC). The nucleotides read TGTGCCAGCAGCCGCGGGACTGCGGTTTCGCCCCAGCATTTT. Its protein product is CASSRGTAVSPQHF.